A single sample is the source of the 4 T cell receptor beta chains below, sequenced in a study of blood T cell repertoires in COVID-19. Data came from immunoSEQ multiplex PCR; TCRdb stores just in-frame clones and leaves some out. Among about 440,000 clones listed, 70% to 90% were seen once. Sequencing was performed on PBMCs or T cells enriched from blood (not recorded which). The origin of the receptors is a woman younger than 30 with acute COVID-19.

This chain joins TRBV7-2 and TRBJ1-1; possibly TRBD1 for D (5 bases). V was pared by 1 base and J by 5 bases, with 8 bases between. The CDR3 extends over 13 amino acids. Looked up from germline, CDR1 is SGHTA and CDR2 is FQGNSA. CDR3 sequence reads: CASSLDGGTEAFF. CDR3 in DNA: TGTGCCAGCAGCTTAGACGGGGGAACTGAAGCTTTCTTT.

The chain uses TRBV29-1 and TRBJ2-5, with D possibly TRBD2 on 6 matching bases. With 7 bases removed from V and 4 bases from J, the gap between germline ends came to 13 bases. CDR3 size: 12 residues. Looked up from germline, CDR1 is SQVTM and CDR2 is ANQGSEA. Here the CDR3 reads CSAASEGETQYF. The CDR3 DNA reads TGCAGCGCCGCGTCGGAGGGAGAGACCCAGTACTTC.

This chain connects TRBV12-3 or TRBV12-4 to TRBJ1-3; no definite D call. Trimming pared 6 bases from V and 2 bases from J, leaving 2 bases between. This CDR3 is 11 amino acids long. The CDR3 bases are TGTGCCAGCAGCGCTGGAAACACCATATATTTT. Encoded protein: CASSAGNTIYF.

The chain employs TRBV19 and TRBJ2-1; D possibly corresponds to TRBD2 (6 bases). Germline-derived CDR1 and CDR2 are LNHDA and SQIVND (reference sequence). The CDR3 has 16 amino acids. Trimming took off 1 base at V and 5 bases at J, with 15 bases between the two ends. CDR3 amino acids: CASSIGVGLFHNEQFF. The CDR3 DNA follows: TGTGCCAGTAGTATAGGAGTGGGACTTTTCCACAATGAGCAGTTCTTC.